This T cell receptor (beta chain) was recovered during a study of blood T cell repertoires in COVID-19. Trimming took 1 base from V and 1 from J, leaving 4 bases between them. This CDR3 contains 13 residues. Germline loops: CDR1 MGHRA, CDR2 YSYEKL. In the authors' workflow: For nucleated cells, counts were estimated from reference gene primer amplification. Assay: immunoSEQ multiplex PCR; the TCRdb copy retains only in-frame clones and omits some. Clone size and the V and J calls come from that table; the DNA yielded D and trimming. This table has some 200,000 clones, around nine tenths appearing once.

The chain is built from TRBV4-1 and TRBJ2-5; D ambiguous. What was sequenced was peripheral blood. The clonotype originates from a woman aged 18-29 years who had recovered from COVID-19. The CDR3 spells CASSQGRQETQYF. The DNA for the CDR3 is TGCGCCAGCAGCCAAGGTCGCCAAGAGACCCAGTACTTC.